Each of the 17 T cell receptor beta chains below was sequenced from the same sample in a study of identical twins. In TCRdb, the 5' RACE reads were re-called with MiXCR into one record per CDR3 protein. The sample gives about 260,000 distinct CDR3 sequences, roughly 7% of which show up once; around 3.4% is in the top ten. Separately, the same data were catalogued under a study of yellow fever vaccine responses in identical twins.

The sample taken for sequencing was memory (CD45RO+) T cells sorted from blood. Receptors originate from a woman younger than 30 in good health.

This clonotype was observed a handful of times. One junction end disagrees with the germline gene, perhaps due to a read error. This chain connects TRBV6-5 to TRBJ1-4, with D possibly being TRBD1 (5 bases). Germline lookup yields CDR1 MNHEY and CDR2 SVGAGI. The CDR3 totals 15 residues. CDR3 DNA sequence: TGTGCCAGCAGTTACAGCGGGGGATCTAACGAAAAACTGTTTTTT. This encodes CASSYSGGSNEKLFF.

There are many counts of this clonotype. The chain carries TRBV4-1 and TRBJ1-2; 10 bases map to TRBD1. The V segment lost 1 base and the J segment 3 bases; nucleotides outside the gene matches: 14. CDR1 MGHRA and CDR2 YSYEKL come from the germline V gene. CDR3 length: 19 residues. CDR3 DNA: TGCGCCAGCAGCCAAGCTGTGGGAATGGTAGGACAGGGGGACTATGGCTACACCTTC. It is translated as CASSQAVGMVGQGDYGYTF.

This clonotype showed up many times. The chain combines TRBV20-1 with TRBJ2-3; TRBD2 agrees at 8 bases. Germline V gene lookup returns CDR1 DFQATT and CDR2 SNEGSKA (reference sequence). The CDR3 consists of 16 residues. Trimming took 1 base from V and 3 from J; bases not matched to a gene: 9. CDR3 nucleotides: TGCAGTGCTAGAGGCTGGAATAGCGGGATGACAGATACGCAGTATTTT. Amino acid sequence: CSARGWNSGMTDTQYF.

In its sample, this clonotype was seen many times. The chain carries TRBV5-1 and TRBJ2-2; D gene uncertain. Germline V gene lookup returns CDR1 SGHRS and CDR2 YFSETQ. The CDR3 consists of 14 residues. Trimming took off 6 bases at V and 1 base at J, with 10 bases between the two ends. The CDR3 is CASTGRVNTGELFF. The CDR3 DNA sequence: TGCGCCAGCACCGGCCGGGTGAACACCGGGGAGCTGTTTTTT.

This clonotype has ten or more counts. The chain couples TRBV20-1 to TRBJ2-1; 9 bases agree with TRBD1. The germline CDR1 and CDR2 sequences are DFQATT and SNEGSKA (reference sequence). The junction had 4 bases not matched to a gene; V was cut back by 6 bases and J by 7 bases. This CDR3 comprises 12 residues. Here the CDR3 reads CSARDRENEQFF. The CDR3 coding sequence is TGCAGTGCGCGGGACAGGGAGAATGAGCAGTTCTTC.

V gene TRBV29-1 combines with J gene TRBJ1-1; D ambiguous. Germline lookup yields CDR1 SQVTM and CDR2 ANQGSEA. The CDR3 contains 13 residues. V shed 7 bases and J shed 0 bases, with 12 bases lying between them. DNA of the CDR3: TGCAGCGGATGCCGGGTCCTGAACACTGAAGCTTTCTTT. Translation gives CSGCRVLNTEAFF.

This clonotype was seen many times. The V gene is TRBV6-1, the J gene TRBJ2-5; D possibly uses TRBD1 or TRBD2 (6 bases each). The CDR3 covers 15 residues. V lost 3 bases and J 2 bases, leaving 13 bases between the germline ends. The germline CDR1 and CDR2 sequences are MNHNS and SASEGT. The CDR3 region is CASSEEGGTQETQYF. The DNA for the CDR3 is TGTGCCAGCAGTGAGGAAGGGGGGACACAAGAGACCCAGTACTTC.

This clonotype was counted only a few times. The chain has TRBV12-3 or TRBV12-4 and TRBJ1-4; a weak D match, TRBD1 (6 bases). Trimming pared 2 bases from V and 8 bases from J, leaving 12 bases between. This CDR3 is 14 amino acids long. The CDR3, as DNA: TGTGCCAGCAGTTTACGGGGAGGACAGGAAAAACTGTTTTTT. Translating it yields CASSLRGGQEKLFF.

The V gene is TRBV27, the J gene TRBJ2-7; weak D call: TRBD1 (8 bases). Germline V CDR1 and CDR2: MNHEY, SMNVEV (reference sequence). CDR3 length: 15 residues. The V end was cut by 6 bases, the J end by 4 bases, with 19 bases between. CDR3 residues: CASRVTGGGIYEQYF. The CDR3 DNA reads TGTGCCAGCAGGGTTACAGGGGGAGGGATTTACGAGCAGTACTTC.

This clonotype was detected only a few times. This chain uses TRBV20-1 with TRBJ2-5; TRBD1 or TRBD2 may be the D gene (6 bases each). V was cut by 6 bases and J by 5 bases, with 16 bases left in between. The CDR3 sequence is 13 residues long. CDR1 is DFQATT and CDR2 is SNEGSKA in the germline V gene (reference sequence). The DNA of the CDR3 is TGCAGTGCACCTCGTGGGGGGCGGGAGACCCAGTACTTC. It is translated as CSAPRGGRETQYF.

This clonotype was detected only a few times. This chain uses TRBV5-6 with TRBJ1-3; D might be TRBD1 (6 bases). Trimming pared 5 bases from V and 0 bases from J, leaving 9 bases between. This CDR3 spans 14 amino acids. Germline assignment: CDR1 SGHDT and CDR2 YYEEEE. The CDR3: CASRTGFSGNTIYF. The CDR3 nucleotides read TGTGCCAGCAGGACAGGCTTCTCTGGAAACACCATATATTTT.

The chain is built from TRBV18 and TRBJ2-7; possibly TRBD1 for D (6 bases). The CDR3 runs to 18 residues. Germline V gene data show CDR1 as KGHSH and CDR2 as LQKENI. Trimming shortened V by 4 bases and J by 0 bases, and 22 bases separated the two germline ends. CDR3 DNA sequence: TGTGCCAGCTCACAAACAGGGACGACGCACCAAGTCTCCTACGAGCAGTACGTC. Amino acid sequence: CASSQTGTTHQVSYEQYV.

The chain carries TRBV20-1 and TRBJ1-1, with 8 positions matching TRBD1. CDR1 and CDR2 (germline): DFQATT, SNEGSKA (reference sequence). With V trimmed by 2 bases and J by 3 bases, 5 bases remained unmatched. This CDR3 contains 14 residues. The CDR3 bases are TGCAGTGCTAGAAGGACAGGGATCGACACTGAAGCTTTCTTT. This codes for CSARRTGIDTEAFF.

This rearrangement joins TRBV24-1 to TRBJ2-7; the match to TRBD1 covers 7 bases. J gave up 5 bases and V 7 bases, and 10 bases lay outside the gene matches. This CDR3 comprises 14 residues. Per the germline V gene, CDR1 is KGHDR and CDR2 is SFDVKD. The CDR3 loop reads CATSLGQDFDEQYF. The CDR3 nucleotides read TGTGCCACCAGCTTAGGACAGGACTTTGACGAGCAGTACTTC.

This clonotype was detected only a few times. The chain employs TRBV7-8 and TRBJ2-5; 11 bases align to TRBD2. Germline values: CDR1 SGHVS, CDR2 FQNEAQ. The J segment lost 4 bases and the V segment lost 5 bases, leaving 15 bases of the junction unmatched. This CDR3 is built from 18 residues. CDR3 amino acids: CASSPGLAGIPSRETQYF. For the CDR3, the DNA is TGTGCCAGCAGCCCAGGACTAGCGGGTATTCCATCACGAGAGACCCAGTACTTC.

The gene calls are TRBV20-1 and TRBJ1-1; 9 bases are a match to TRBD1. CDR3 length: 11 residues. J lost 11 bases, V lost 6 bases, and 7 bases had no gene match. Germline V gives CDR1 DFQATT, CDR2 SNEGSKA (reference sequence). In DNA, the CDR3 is TGCAGTGCCGCCGGACAGGGGAACGCTTTCTTT. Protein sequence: CSAAGQGNAFF.

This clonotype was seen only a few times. The chain's CDR3 is CASSQETRQPQHF. The CDR3 DNA follows: TGCGCCAGCAGCCAAGAAACACGTCAGCCCCAGCATTTT. V is TRBV4-1 and J is TRBJ1-5; no firm D call. The CDR3 sequence is 13 residues long. In germline, CDR1 is MGHRA, CDR2 YSYEKL. The V end was cut by 0 bases, the J end by 6 bases, with 6 bases between.